Sequencing of this T cell receptor beta chain was carried out in a study of CD8 T cells in ankylosing spondylitis. Researchers built TCR beta libraries using quantitative 5'-RACE with molecular barcodes. TCRdb independently ran MiXCR on the 5' RACE reads; one entry per CDR3 protein. The sample has about 750,000 distinct CDR3 sequences, roughly 19% seen once. CDR1 is LGHNA and CDR2 is YSLEER in the germline V gene. V gave up 4 bases and J gave up 6 bases; unmatched junction bases: 9. This CDR3 is built from 15 residues. This clonotype was found a few times. Antigen: not known. Study-wide findings and caveats: Reactive arthritis synovial fluid and blood previously showed some of these motif variants. Ankylosing spondylitis blood appeared to carry a characteristic TCR beta motif of under ten highly homologous variants.

Sequencing was performed on blood, either unsorted or a sorted T cell fraction (not recorded which). This TCR was recovered from a male donor with ankylosing spondylitis. The gene calls are TRBV4-3 and TRBJ2-3; 8 nucleotides align to TRBD2. The CDR3 region has the DNA TGCGCCAGCAGCCGGCGGGAGGTAACAGGGGATACGCAGTATTTT. This codes for CASSRREVTGDTQYF.